Below are 12 T cell receptor beta chains sequenced from a single sample in a study of CD8+ T cells in alopecia areata. Extracted RNA was reverse transcribed, and the resulting cDNA served as sequencing template. Only in-frame clones appear in the TCRdb table, and some are missing; sequencing was by immunoSEQ multiplex PCR. There are about 110,000 clones in the sample; 55% to 75% occur only once, and 20% to 25% lies in the top ten. Material: CD8+ T cells sorted from blood. All receptors derive from a human donor in good health.

The gene calls are TRBV9 and TRBJ2-1; D is possibly TRBD1 (5 bases). V was clipped by 0 bases and J by 5 bases, with 15 bases between them. Germline CDR1 reads SGDLS; CDR2 reads YYNGEE. This CDR3 is 16 amino acids long. The CDR3 DNA follows: TGTGCCAGCAGCGTAGTTAGGGCAGGGAACAACAATGAGCAGTTCTTC. Encoded protein: CASSVVRAGNNNEQFF.

The J gene is TRBJ1-1, the V gene TRBV7-2, with D hard to call. From germline, CDR1 is SGHTA and CDR2 FQGNSA. The CDR3 contains 15 residues. V shed 1 base and J shed 3 bases, with 12 bases lying between them. CDR3: CASSLVRGDDTEAFF. The CDR3 DNA is TGTGCCAGCAGCTTAGTGCGGGGTGATGACACTGAAGCTTTCTTT. Full variable domain (missing parts from reference TRBV7-2 and TRBJ1-1): GAGVSQSPSNKVTEKGKDVELRCDPISGHTALYWYRQSLGQGLEFLIYFQGNSAPDKSGLPSDRFSAERTGGSVSTLTIQRTQQEDSAVYLCASSLVRGDDTEAFFGQGTRLTVV.

The table lists this clone with a few counts. The chain joins TRBV29-1 to TRBJ2-3, with 11 bases lining up with TRBD2. The germline CDR1 and CDR2 sequences are SQVTM and ANQGSEA. The CDR3 consists of 15 residues. V shed 5 bases, J shed 6 bases, and the junction held 10 bases outside the gene matches. The CDR3 DNA sequence: TGCAGCGTTCCCCCCCTAGCGGGGGGTCAGGATACGCAGTATTTT. It is translated as CSVPPLAGGQDTQYF.

The chain recombines TRBV9 with TRBJ1-2; 8 bases align to TRBD1. V shed 0 bases and J 3 bases; nucleotides not matched to a gene: 7. Germline V lookup: CDR1 SGDLS, CDR2 YYNGEE. This CDR3 has 16 amino acids. CDR3 in amino acids: CASSVVVQGADYGYTF. The CDR3 nucleotides read TGTGCCAGCAGCGTAGTGGTGCAGGGGGCAGACTATGGCTACACCTTC.

This clone was picked up a small number of times. The chain carries TRBV5-6 and TRBJ2-7; no firm D call. V was shortened by 0 bases and J by 3 bases, with 7 bases between the two germline ends. The germline CDR1 and CDR2 sequences are SGHDT and YYEEEE. This CDR3 has 13 residues. CDR3: CASSLGRNYEQYF. The CDR3 region has the DNA TGTGCCAGCAGCTTGGGACGGAACTACGAGCAGTACTTC.

The rearrangement uses TRBV29-1 and TRBJ2-5, with D unclear. V lost 3 bases and J 4 bases, leaving 9 bases between the germline ends. This CDR3 comprises 12 residues. The germline gives CDR1 SQVTM, CDR2 ANQGSEA. The CDR3 DNA is TGCAGCGTTGAGGGGTTTCCAGAGACCCAGTACTTC. Protein sequence: CSVEGFPETQYF.

The chain recombines TRBV7-2 with TRBJ1-4; maybe TRBD1 (6 bases). Trimming took 3 bases from V and 7 from J, leaving 12 bases between them. This CDR3 has 14 residues. The germline V gene has CDR1 SGHTA and CDR2 FQGNSA. The CDR3 coding sequence is TGTGCCAGCAGCTTCTACAGGGTTGGTGAAAAACTGTTTTTT. Protein sequence: CASSFYRVGEKLFF.

The V call is TRBV5-1, the J call TRBJ1-1; D might be TRBD1 (6 bases). This CDR3 comprises 14 residues. The V and J ends lost 2 bases and 3 bases respectively, with 11 bases between them. Germline V lookup: CDR1 SGHRS, CDR2 YFSETQ. This CDR3 is CASSLRQADTEAFF. CDR3 coding DNA: TGCGCCAGCAGCTTAAGACAGGCGGACACTGAAGCTTTCTTT.

DNA for the CDR3: TGTGCCACCAGCAAAGGGAGGGACAGCTCCTACGAGCAGTACTTC. It codes for CATSKGRDSSYEQYF. The J gene is TRBJ2-7, the V gene TRBV15; D tentatively reads TRBD1 or TRBD2 (7 bases each). V lost 4 bases to trimming and J lost 0 bases, with 13 bases between them. The germline V gene encodes CDR1 LNHNV and CDR2 YYDKDF (reference sequence). The CDR3 totals 15 residues.

This chain uses TRBV6-1 with TRBJ1-3, with D unresolved. The V gene lost 2 bases and the J gene lost 2 bases, with 10 bases spanning the gap. CDR1 and CDR2 from the germline V gene are MNHNS and SASEGT. The CDR3 spans 15 residues. This chain's CDR3 is CASSEFEEAGNTIYF. Here the CDR3 DNA reads TGTGCCAGCAGTGAATTTGAGGAGGCTGGAAACACCATATATTTT.

The chain links TRBV9 to TRBJ2-3; 11 bases are shared with TRBD1. V dropped 0 bases and J dropped 4; count of bases not matched to a gene: 4. Germline CDR1 and CDR2: SGDLS and YYNGEE. The CDR3 has 16 amino acids. This CDR3 reads CASSVGGTGGSDTQYF. CDR3 bases: TGTGCCAGCAGCGTAGGTGGGACAGGGGGATCAGATACGCAGTATTTT.

The V and J genes are TRBV13 and TRBJ2-6; 7 bases are shared with TRBD1. This CDR3 contains 18 residues. The J segment lost 0 bases and the V segment lost 7 bases, leaving 12 bases of the junction unmatched. The germline V gene has CDR1 PRHDT and CDR2 FYEKMQ (reference sequence). The CDR3 loop is CASTTRDSESSGANVLTF. In nucleotides, the CDR3 is TGTGCCAGCACCACCCGGGACAGCGAAAGCTCTGGGGCCAACGTCCTGACTTTC. Using reference TRBV13 and TRBJ2-6 for the parts outside the CDR3, the full variable domain is AAGVIQSPRHLIKEKRETATLKCYPIPRHDTVYWYQQGPGQDPQFLISFYEKMQSDKGSIPDRFSAQQFSDYHSELNMSSLELGDSALYFCASTTRDSESSGANVLTFGAGSRLTVL.